These T cell receptor beta chains were read from a single sample in a study of identical twins. Each CDR3 protein gets one entry after TCRdb re-called the 5' RACE reads with MiXCR. Counted here are 500,000 to 650,000 distinct CDR3 sequences, roughly 7.1% occurring once; the ten biggest clones make up over 1.5%. These same data were also listed under a study on yellow fever vaccine responses in identical twins.

Sequenced: PBMCs. The receptors come from a woman aged 18-29 years in good health. The conserved cysteine and the conserved F or W are not part of the CDR3 here.

TRBV27,ASSSLAGGPRDTQY
TRBV28,ASSPGDDTEAF
TRBV20-1,SARDTSDYNEQF
TRBV10-2,ASSEEVAAETQY
TRBV25-1,ASSDLTSTGELF
TRBV15,ATSARRGRVDYEQY
TRBV21-1,ASSKASGEGETQY
TRBV6-5,ASSYSGGGRFRNNEQF
TRBV14,ASSPFTSGLANTGELF
TRBV28,ASRVWGSQETQY
TRBV2,ASSEHGSSYNSPLH
TRBV2,ACSLIGTSGSQAGELF
TRBV18,ASSPRETDTQY
TRBV6-2/TRBV6-3,ASSFRDRGTDMQY
TRBV29-1,SVARTSGSSDEQF
TRBV5-1,ASSLEQYNNEQF
TRBV18,ASSPLREGYEQF
TRBV6-1,ASSSMKPAATT
TRBV20-1,SARDYARGYEQY
TRBV6-2/TRBV6-3,ASRGSGAGVQF
TRBV7-8,ASSLGSDLEQY
TRBV11-2,ASTTGDTQY
TRBV5-6,ASSLFGGNEQF
TRBV27,ASSLGIGAYNSPLH
TRBV11-2,ASSLGLILAGGLYNEQF
TRBV27,ASSYATGGYYGYT
TRBV2,ASSRTGYTGELF
TRBV3-1,ASSPPVGLATDTQY
TRBV20-1,SASPGRNGYT
TRBV29-1,SARLAGGWDEQF
TRBV7-3,ASSLWGLAHGTDTQY